The subject of this entry is one T cell receptor (beta chain). Here immunoSEQ multiplex PCR was the method, and the copy in TCRdb shows in-frame clones only, minus some. The sample records hundreds of thousands of clones, around 72% being singletons. The sample originates from a study of shared clonotypes between healthy human individuals. A split of CD4+ cells into CD45RA+ naive and CD45RA-negative memory subsets was performed. Germline CDR1 reads MNHNY; CDR2 reads SVGAGI (reference sequence). CDR3 size: 15 residues. J was trimmed by 4 bases and V by 4 bases; bases with no gene match: 6. This sequence joins TRBV6-6 and TRBJ2-3; TRBD2 aligns across 9 bases. What was sequenced was memory CD4+ T cells sorted from blood. Subset in this sample: CD45RA-negative fraction. The TCR was taken from a woman in her thirties in good health. As DNA, the CDR3 is TGTGCCAGCAGTTTTGGATTAGCGGGAGCAGATACGCAGTATTTT. This encodes CASSFGLAGADTQYF.